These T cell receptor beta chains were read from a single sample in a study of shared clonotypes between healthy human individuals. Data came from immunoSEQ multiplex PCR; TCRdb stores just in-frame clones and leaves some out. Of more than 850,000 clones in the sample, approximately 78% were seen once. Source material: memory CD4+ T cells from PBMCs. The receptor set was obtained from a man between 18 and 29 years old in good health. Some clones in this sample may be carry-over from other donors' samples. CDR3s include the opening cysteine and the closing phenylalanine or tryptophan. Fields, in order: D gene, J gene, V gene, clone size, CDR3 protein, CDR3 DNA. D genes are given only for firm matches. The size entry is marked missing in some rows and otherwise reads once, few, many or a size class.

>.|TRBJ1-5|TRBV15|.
CATSRDRLVNQPQHF
TGTGCCACCAGCAGAGATCGGTTGGTAAATCAGCCCCAGCATTTT
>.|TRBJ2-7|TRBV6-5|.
CASSMDGYEQYF
TGTGCCAGCAGTATGGACGGTTACGAGCAGTACTTC
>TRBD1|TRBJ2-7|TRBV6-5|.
CASSYAGQGGLYEQYF
TGTGCCAGCAGTTACGCGGGACAGGGCGGCCTCTACGAGCAGTACTTC
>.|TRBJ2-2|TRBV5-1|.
CASSLVSGAGELFF
TGCGCCAGCAGCTTGGTTTCAGGGGCCGGGGAGCTGTTTTTT
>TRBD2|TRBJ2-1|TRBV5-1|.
CASSPSTSGSSSYNEQFF
TGCGCCAGCAGCCCCTCGACTAGCGGGAGCAGCTCCTACAATGAGCAGTTCTTC
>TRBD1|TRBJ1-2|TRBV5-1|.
CASSRTGDTNYGYTF
TGCGCCAGCAGCCGGACAGGAGATACTAACTATGGCTACACCTTC
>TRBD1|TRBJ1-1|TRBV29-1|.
CSVDGQGKAFF
TGCAGCGTGGACGGACAGGGAAAAGCTTTCTTT
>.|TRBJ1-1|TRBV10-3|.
CAISEGSTVGNTEAFF
TGTGCCATCAGTGAGGGTTCGACGGTGGGGAACACTGAAGCTTTCTTT
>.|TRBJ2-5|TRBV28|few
CASSSMTVWSQYF
TGTGCCAGCAGTTCTATGACGGTCTGGTCCCAGTACTTC
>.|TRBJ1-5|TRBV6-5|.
CASSYGNQPQHF
TGTGCCAGCAGTTACGGCAATCAGCCCCAGCATTTT
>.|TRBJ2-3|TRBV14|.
CASSQDSGFRDTQYF
TGTGCCAGCAGCCAAGATTCTGGTTTTCGGGATACGCAGTATTTT
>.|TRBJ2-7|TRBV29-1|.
CSPRGPISYEQYF
TGCTCCCCCAGGGGACCTATCTCCTACGAGCAGTACTTC
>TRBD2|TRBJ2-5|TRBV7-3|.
CASSPGREETQYF
TGTGCCAGCAGCCCCGGGAGGGAGGAGACCCAGTACTTC
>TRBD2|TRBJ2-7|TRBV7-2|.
CASNQGGNEQYF
TGTGCCAGCAACCAGGGAGGGAACGAGCAGTACTTC
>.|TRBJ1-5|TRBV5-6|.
CASSVMGKENQPQHF
TGTGCCAGCAGCGTGATGGGGAAAGAAAATCAGCCCCAGCATTTT
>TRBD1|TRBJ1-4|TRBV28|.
CASSLGSRGRRNEKLFF
TGTGCCAGCAGTTTAGGTAGCAGGGGGCGGCGGAATGAAAAACTGTTTTTT
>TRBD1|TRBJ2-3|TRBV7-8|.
CASSVSYRGVFTDTQYF
TGTGCCAGCAGCGTATCTTACAGGGGGGTCTTCACAGATACGCAGTATTTT
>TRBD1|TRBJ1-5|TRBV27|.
CASSRDREGQPQHF
TGTGCCAGCAGCCGGGACAGGGAGGGCCAGCCCCAGCATTTT
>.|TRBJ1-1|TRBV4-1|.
CASSLGQWGTEAFF
TGCGCCAGCAGCTTGGGACAATGGGGGACTGAAGCTTTCTTT
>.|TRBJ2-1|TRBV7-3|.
CASSFDTVGEQFF
TGTGCCAGCAGCTTCGACACGGTGGGAGAGCAGTTCTTC
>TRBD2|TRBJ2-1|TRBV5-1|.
CASSRAGVGYNEQFF
TGCGCCAGCAGCCGAGCGGGAGTGGGGTACAATGAGCAGTTCTTC